This TCR beta chain was sequenced during a study of OX40 agonist ivuxolimab in advanced cancers. Overall study: Two patients with cutaneous melanoma and one with hepatocellular carcinoma, three in total, showed partial responses.

Repertoires were generated with immunoSEQ multiplex PCR, while TCRdb's copy carries only in-frame clones and drops some. The table has 75,000 to 90,000 clones, approximately 92% seen once; the top ten hold 0.6% to 0.7%. No patient had autoimmune disease or received systemic immunosuppression. Material: CD4+ or CD8+ T cells sorted from blood, obtained in a trial of the OX40 agonist ivuxolimab. This clonotype was sampled from an adult with an advanced solid tumor such as melanoma, head and neck, liver or kidney cancer.

The CDR3 is CASSYLGQGAEYEQYF. The CDR3 DNA is TGTGCCAGCAGTTACCTTGGACAGGGGGCGGAATACGAGCAGTACTTC. V usage is TRBV6-5 and J usage is TRBJ2-7; 11 positions agree with TRBD1. V dropped 2 bases and J dropped 4; count of bases not matched to a gene: 7. The CDR3 totals 16 residues. CDR1 and CDR2 (germline): MNHEY, SVGAGI.